These T cell receptor beta chains were read from a single sample in a study of beta chain features in type 1 diabetes. TCRdb's table, derived via immunoSEQ multiplex PCR, lists solely in-frame clones and lacks some. The table lists about 280,000 clones, about 15% of them singletons, with 0.015% in the top ten. Sample: naive CD4+ T cells from blood. The source of these receptors is a man aged 18 to 29 with type 1 diabetes. The CDR3 runs from the conserved cysteine through the conserved F or W. The D gene is left open where the match is weak. Size values are once, few and many counts, or a class for expanded clones, and some rows have none.

DNA | CDR3 | J | size | V | D
TGTGCCAGTACCGGACAGGGCGGCTACGAGCAGTACTTC | CASTGQGGYEQYF | TRBJ2-7 | - | TRBV19 | TRBD1
TGTGCCAGCAGTCCCCCTAGGGGCCTTAGCACAGATACGCAGTATTTT | CASSPPRGLSTDTQYF | TRBJ2-3 | few | TRBV28 | -
TGTGCCAGCAGTCCGCGACAGGGGGACTACGAGCAGTACTTC | CASSPRQGDYEQYF | TRBJ2-7 | few | TRBV27 | TRBD1
TGTGCCAGCAGCTTAATGTTCGGGGGCGGGGAGCTGTTTTTT | CASSLMFGGGELFF | TRBJ2-2 | few | TRBV7-9 | -
TGTGCCAGCAGCTCCAGACAGGGGCCCCACGAGCAGTACTTC | CASSSRQGPHEQYF | TRBJ2-7 | - | TRBV11-2 | TRBD1
TGTGCCATCAGTGAGTCACCGGGGACTCTAGGCTACACCTTC | CAISESPGTLGYTF | TRBJ1-2 | few | TRBV10-3 | -
TGTGCCTGGAGTGTAATATTCGAGGTCTCTCGCCTCCACTTT | CAWSVIFEVSRLHF | TRBJ1-6 | - | TRBV30 | -
TGTGCCAGCAGCCCTTCCGTTAATGAGCAGTTCTTC | CASSPSVNEQFF | TRBJ2-1 | few | TRBV9 | -
TGCAGCGTGGGCAGGGCGGGGGAGACCCAGTACTTC | CSVGRAGETQYF | TRBJ2-5 | few | TRBV29-1 | -
TGCGCCAGCAGCTTGGCTCCTAACTATGGCTACACCTTC | CASSLAPNYGYTF | TRBJ1-2 | few | TRBV5-1 | -
TGTGCCTGGAGTGCGGCGGTCCAAGAGACCCAGTACTTC | CAWSAAVQETQYF | TRBJ2-5 | - | TRBV30 | -
TGTGCCAGCAGCTTAACCTCAACAGGGGTTGGAACTGAAGCTTTCTTT | CASSLTSTGVGTEAFF | TRBJ1-1 | - | TRBV7-2 | TRBD1
TGCGCCAGCAGCCCACCGGGACAGGGGGCTAGCTACACCTTC | CASSPPGQGASYTF | TRBJ1-2 | few | TRBV5-1 | TRBD1
TGTGCCAGCAGCCTCGATGGGAGTGAGCAGTTCTTC | CASSLDGSEQFF | TRBJ2-1 | few | TRBV11-2 | -
TGCGCCAGCAGCTCGCCACCTACATACAGGGCCAGTGAGCAGTTCTTC | CASSSPPTYRASEQFF | TRBJ2-1 | few | TRBV5-1 | -
TGCGCCAGCAGCTTGGTAGCAGGGCTAACTGGAAACACCATATATTTT | CASSLVAGLTGNTIYF | TRBJ1-3 | - | TRBV5-1 | -
TGTGCCAGCAGCTCCGGGGTTGATAACTATGGCTACACCTTC | CASSSGVDNYGYTF | TRBJ1-2 | few | TRBV7-2 | -
TGCGCCAGCAGCTTCTCACAGGGATCCACTGAAGCTTTCTTT | CASSFSQGSTEAFF | TRBJ1-1 | - | TRBV5-1 | -
TGCGCCAGCAGTTTCAGGGGAGGCTACACCTTC | CASSFRGGYTF | TRBJ1-2 | few | TRBV5-1 | -
TGTGCCAGCTCACCAGAGGGAGTCTACGAGCAGTACTTC | CASSPEGVYEQYF | TRBJ2-7 | - | TRBV18 | -
TGTGCCAGCAGGGCGACAGGGGAACCCACCGGGGAGCTGTTTTTT | CASRATGEPTGELFF | TRBJ2-2 | - | TRBV9 | TRBD1
TGCGCCAGCAGTTGGAGCGGGAGGACTTCAGATACGCAGTATTTT | CASSWSGRTSDTQYF | TRBJ2-3 | - | TRBV5-1 | TRBD2
TGTGCCAGCAGCTTACCCCCGGGAGGGTCCTGGGAGACCCAGTACTTC | CASSLPPGGSWETQYF | TRBJ2-5 | - | TRBV13 | TRBD2
TGTGCCAGCAGCTCACCACTAGCGGGGGGGCGGTCCTACAATGAGCAGTTCTTC | CASSSPLAGGRSYNEQFF | TRBJ2-1 | few | TRBV7-2 | TRBD2
TGTGCCAGCAGTGATCGGTCCCTTCCGGGGGGCACTGAAGCTTTCTTT | CASSDRSLPGGTEAFF | TRBJ1-1 | - | TRBV2 | -
TGTGCCAGCCAACTTCTTGGGGACAGGGGAAATCAGCCCCAGCATTTT | CASQLLGDRGNQPQHF | TRBJ1-5 | - | TRBV28 | TRBD1
TGTGCCAGCAGCCCTAGCGGGGGCCCTTCCTACGAGCAGTACTTC | CASSPSGGPSYEQYF | TRBJ2-7 | few | TRBV7-2 | TRBD2
TGCGCCAGCAGTCTCGGACTAGCGGGCTCCTACGAGCAGTACTTC | CASSLGLAGSYEQYF | TRBJ2-7 | few | TRBV4-1 | TRBD2
TGTGCCAGCAGTTCGGACTTGCCCTATGGCTACACCTTC | CASSSDLPYGYTF | TRBJ1-2 | once | TRBV7-9 | -
TGTGCCAGCAGCGAGTGGACAGAGTACGTGGGCTACACCTTC | CASSEWTEYVGYTF | TRBJ1-2 | - | TRBV21-1 | -